This TCR beta chain derives from a study of OX40 agonist ivuxolimab in advanced cancers. Profiled with immunoSEQ multiplex PCR; TCRdb holds only in-frame clones, not every one. In the table there are about 73,000 clones, about nine tenths of which are singletons. Looked up from germline, CDR1 is MNHNY and CDR2 is SVGAGI (reference sequence). The CDR3 is 15 amino acids. V was shortened by 8 bases and J by 2 bases, with 16 bases between the two germline ends. The sequence was obtained from an adult with an advanced solid tumor such as melanoma, head and neck, liver or kidney cancer. The genes are TRBV6-6 and TRBJ2-1, with TRBD2 as a possible D gene (5 bases). The starting material was CD4+ or CD8+ T cells sorted from blood, obtained in a trial of the OX40 agonist ivuxolimab. The CDR3 DNA follows: TGTGCCAGCGGTTTAGCGATCGCTACCTACAATGAGCAGTTCTTC. It specifies CASGLAIATYNEQFF.